A selection of T cell receptor beta chains follows, all from one sample in a study of T cell repertoires in cytomegalovirus infection. From the reads, TCRdb called clonotypes with MiXCR, one entry per CDR3 protein. Here the sample spans fewer than 400,000 distinct CDR3 sequences, 15% to 20% being singletons. The sample taken for sequencing was PBMCs. The receptor source for this set is a human donor in good health (CMV status not recorded). Some clones in this sample may be carry-over from other donors' samples. CDR3s include the opening cysteine and the closing phenylalanine or tryptophan. D genes are given only for firm matches. Only part of the rows carry a size: once, few, many, or a class if the clone is expanded.

clone_size d_call j_call cdr3_length v_call cdr3_aa cdr3_nt
. . TRBJ1-1 12 TRBV20-1 CSARRLSTEAFF TGCAGTGCTAGGAGGTTGAGCACTGAAGCTTTCTTT
. TRBD2 TRBJ2-3 14 TRBV20-1 CSATGLADTDTQYF TGCAGTGCAACTGGACTAGCGGACACAGATACGCAGTATTTT
few . TRBJ1-1 13 TRBV5-1 CASRAILNTEAFF TGCGCCAGCAGAGCTATATTGAACACTGAAGCTTTCTTT
. . TRBJ1-4 16 TRBV20-1 CSAPKAGLGVNEKLFF TGCAGTGCCCCAAAAGCGGGGCTAGGGGTTAATGAAAAACTGTTTTTT
few . TRBJ2-2 14 TRBV12-3/TRBV12-4 CASSTGPYTGELFF TGTGCCAGCTCGACCGGGCCTTACACCGGGGAGCTGTTTTTT
few . TRBJ1-5 14 TRBV28 CASSLRLRDQPQHF TGTGCCAGCAGTCTAAGGTTGAGAGATCAGCCCCAGCATTTT
many . TRBJ2-7 14 TRBV7-2 CASSYATDSYEQYF TGTGCCAGCAGCTACGCGACAGATTCGTACGAGCAGTACTTC
. . TRBJ2-1 17 TRBV4-3 CASSQDLPNELYNEQFF TGCGCCAGCAGCCAAGATTTGCCGAACGAACTCTACAATGAGCAGTTCTTC
many TRBD1 TRBJ1-4 16 TRBV7-6 CASSSPGQGAGKKLFF TGTGCCAGCAGCTCACCGGGACAGGGGGCGGGGAAAAAACTGTTTTTT
few . TRBJ2-3 12 TRBV2 CASQRTADTQYF TGTGCCAGCCAGAGGACAGCAGATACGCAGTATTTT
many TRBD2 TRBJ2-3 15 TRBV7-2 CASSLFLAGGRTQYF TGTGCCAGCAGCTTATTCCTAGCGGGGGGGCGTACGCAGTATTTT
many . TRBJ1-6 14 TRBV6-5 CASSYRRGNSPLHF TGTGCCAGCAGTTACCGTAGGGGTAATTCACCCCTCCACTTT
. . TRBJ1-2 17 TRBV12-5 CASGLTRPWGIDYGYTF TGTGCTAGTGGTTTGACCCGTCCTTGGGGGATAGACTATGGCTACACCTTC
few TRBD2 TRBJ2-1 17 TRBV6-6 CASSFWGAGGPNDEQFF TGTGCCAGCAGTTTTTGGGGGGCGGGAGGGCCGAACGATGAGCAGTTCTTC
many . TRBJ2-7 14 TRBV7-8 CASMWASGAYEQYF TGTGCCAGCATGTGGGCCAGTGGGGCCTACGAGCAGTACTTC
. TRBD1 TRBJ1-3 15 TRBV6-6 CASSYRGTGGNTIYF TGTGCCAGCAGTTACAGGGGGACAGGTGGAAACACCATATATTTT
few . TRBJ2-7 14 TRBV15 CATSRDGGNMEQYF TGTGCCACCAGCAGAGATGGCGGGAACATGGAGCAGTACTTC
many . TRBJ2-3 15 TRBV7-2 CASSPPGRWADTQYF TGTGCCAGCAGCCCCCCCGGGAGATGGGCAGATACGCAGTATTTT
many TRBD1 TRBJ2-7 16 TRBV11-2 CASSQIGQGFLREQYF TGTGCCAGCAGCCAAATTGGACAGGGGTTTTTGCGCGAGCAGTACTTC
. TRBD2 TRBJ2-2 15 TRBV5-4 CASSLAGGVTGELFF TGTGCCAGCAGCTTGGCGGGGGGTGTCACCGGGGAGCTGTTTTTT
. . TRBJ2-7 13 TRBV2 CAGQRERLEEQYF TGTGCCGGACAGAGGGAGCGGCTTGAAGAGCAGTACTTC
. . TRBJ2-5 13 TRBV19 CASRTVNGETQYF TGTGCCAGCAGGACAGTAAATGGGGAGACCCAGTACTTC
many TRBD2 TRBJ2-1 17 TRBV7-2 CASSLVVSGGLYNEQFF TGTGCCAGCAGCCTCGTCGTTAGCGGGGGGCTTTACAATGAGCAGTTCTTC
many . TRBJ2-1 15 TRBV7-2 CASSLAQRSYNEQFF TGTGCCAGCAGCTTAGCCCAGAGGTCCTACAATGAGCAGTTCTTC
many . TRBJ2-1 16 TRBV28 CASTTGSASSYNEQFF TGTGCCAGCACCACTGGTTCGGCTAGTTCCTACAATGAGCAGTTCTTC
many . TRBJ2-7 14 TRBV7-9 CASSVRDGVGEQYF TGTGCCAGCAGCGTAAGAGACGGTGTTGGCGAGCAGTACTTC
many . TRBJ1-1 14 TRBV7-2 CASSPKQGNTEAFF TGTGCCAGCAGCCCGAAACAGGGAAACACTGAAGCTTTCTTT
few . TRBJ2-2 17 TRBV4-1 CASSPHDFSPNTGELFF TGCGCCAGCAGCCCCCATGACTTTTCGCCGAACACCGGGGAGCTGTTTTTT
. TRBD1 TRBJ1-3 13 TRBV25-1 CASGDRAGDTIYF TGTGCCAGCGGAGACAGGGCTGGAGACACCATATATTTT
. . TRBJ1-2 12 TRBV20-1 CSARDSNYGYTF TGCAGTGCTAGAGATTCTAACTATGGCTACACCTTC
. . TRBJ2-5 14 TRBV7-2 CASRAGTGSETQYF TGTGCCAGCAGAGCGGGGACAGGTAGCGAGACCCAGTACTTC
many TRBD2 TRBJ2-1 12 TRBV7-9 CASSRGGNEQFF TGTGCCAGCAGCCGGGGGGGGAATGAGCAGTTCTTC
few . TRBJ2-1 12 TRBV20-1 CSGVRGRDEQFF TGCAGTGGGGTTAGGGGAAGGGATGAGCAGTTCTTC
many . TRBJ2-1 12 TRBV30 CAWSSLAEEQFF TGTGCCTGGAGTTCCCTGGCCGAGGAGCAGTTCTTC
once TRBD1 TRBJ2-3 14 TRBV5-6 CASNPTGVLDTQYF TGTGCCAGCAACCCAACAGGGGTTTTGGATACGCAGTATTTT
. TRBD2 TRBJ2-3 14 TRBV2 CASRAGLASVTQYF TGTGCCAGCAGGGCGGGACTAGCGTCCGTTACGCAGTATTTT
many TRBD2 TRBJ2-3 17 TRBV7-2 CASSQTSGRYVGNTQYF TGTGCCAGCAGCCAAACTAGCGGGCGCTACGTTGGAAATACGCAGTATTTT
. TRBD2 TRBJ2-5 15 TRBV28 CASSKRGAAKETQYF TGTGCCAGCAGTAAGCGGGGGGCCGCAAAAGAGACCCAGTACTTC
few . TRBJ2-5 17 TRBV6-1 CASSERRIVAAGKTQYF TGTGCCAGCAGTGAACGGAGGATTGTGGCAGCAGGGAAGACCCAGTACTTC
few TRBD1 TRBJ2-1 15 TRBV5-4 CASSFIPTGENEQFF TGTGCCAGCAGCTTTATACCGACAGGGGAGAATGAGCAGTTCTTC
. TRBD2 TRBJ2-5 14 TRBV12-3/TRBV12-4 CASSLTSGTETQYF TGTGCCAGCAGTCTGACTAGCGGGACAGAGACCCAGTACTTC
few . TRBJ2-1 13 TRBV20-1 CSARDRAYGEQFF TGCAGTGCTAGAGATCGCGCATACGGTGAGCAGTTCTTC
many TRBD2 TRBJ2-4 21 TRBV7-8 CASSFNILSRGLAVAKNIQYF TGTGCCAGCAGCTTCAATATCTTGTCGCGGGGACTAGCTGTAGCCAAAAACATTCAGTACTTC
. . TRBJ1-6 17 TRBV4-1 CASSQLNLARFSSPLHF TGCGCCAGCAGCCAACTAAACCTCGCAAGATTTAGTTCACCCCTCCACTTT
few TRBD2 TRBJ2-3 16 TRBV12-3/TRBV12-4 CASSFGTSGGADTQYF TGTGCCAGCAGTTTCGGGACTAGCGGGGGGGCAGATACGCAGTATTTT
. TRBD1 TRBJ1-5 14 TRBV6-6 CASRKTGDNQPQHF TGTGCCAGCAGAAAAACAGGGGATAATCAGCCCCAGCATTTT
many . TRBJ2-7 14 TRBV7-2 CASSRTGQSYEQYF TGTGCCAGCAGCCGCACCGGACAGTCCTACGAGCAGTACTTC
few . TRBJ1-1 14 TRBV10-2 CASSESHRNTEAFF TGCGCCAGCAGTGAGTCCCACAGGAACACTGAAGCTTTCTTT
many . TRBJ2-5 14 TRBV7-2 CASSQDWTQETQYF TGTGCCAGCAGCCAAGATTGGACCCAAGAGACCCAGTACTTC
many TRBD2 TRBJ2-1 16 TRBV4-1 CASSRPTSGVYNEQFF TGCGCCAGCAGCCGCCCGACTAGCGGGGTCTACAATGAGCAGTTCTTC
. . TRBJ2-3 14 TRBV4-2 CACSQAVRADTQYF TGTGCCTGCAGCCAAGCCGTCAGGGCAGATACGCAGTATTTT
few TRBD1 TRBJ1-6 15 TRBV18 CASSPSTGYNSPLHF TGTGCCAGCTCACCATCGACAGGGTATAATTCACCCCTCCACTTT
few . TRBJ2-3 13 TRBV19 CASSISYTDTQYF TGTGCCAGTAGTATATCCTACACAGATACGCAGTATTTT
. . TRBJ2-1 12 TRBV11-2 CASSLPGFEQFF TGTGCCAGCAGCCTTCCAGGGTTTGAGCAGTTCTTC
many . TRBJ1-1 17 TRBV7-8 CASSPDRGTSRGTEAFF TGTGCCAGCAGCCCCGACCGGGGTACCTCGAGGGGCACTGAAGCTTTCTTT
. TRBD1 TRBJ1-1 13 TRBV7-3 CANSLTGVTEAFF TGTGCCAACAGCTTGACAGGGGTCACTGAAGCTTTCTTT
. . TRBJ2-3 16 TRBV24-1 CATSAIGGSREDTQYF TGTGCCACCAGTGCCATTGGAGGGAGTCGGGAAGATACGCAGTATTTT
. TRBD1 TRBJ1-4 14 TRBV2 CASSDDRVGEKLFF TGTGCCAGCAGTGATGACAGGGTCGGGGAAAAACTGTTTTTT
many TRBD1 TRBJ2-5 14 TRBV7-2 CASSTRTGGETQYF TGTGCCAGCAGCACTAGGACAGGGGGAGAGACCCAGTACTTC
. . TRBJ1-1 14 TRBV28 CASSEYGGHTEAFF TGTGCCAGCAGTGAATACGGCGGGCACACTGAAGCTTTCTTT